This TCR beta chain was sequenced for a study of blood T cell repertoires in COVID-19. Assay: immunoSEQ multiplex PCR; the TCRdb copy retains only in-frame clones and omits some. The sample lists 55,000 to 70,000 clones; around 89% were seen once. This receptor was taken from a woman between 35 and 50 years old who had recovered from COVID-19. The sample was PBMCs or T cells enriched from blood (not recorded which).

CDR3 bases: TGCGCCAGCAGCCAAGTTAGTAGCTCTGGAAACACCATATATTTT. Protein: CASSQVSSSGNTIYF. The rearrangement uses TRBV4-1 and TRBJ1-3; D is unresolved. The V end was cut by 1 base, the J end by 0 bases, with 7 bases between. The CDR3 contains 15 residues. Germline lookup yields CDR1 MGHRA and CDR2 YSYEKL.